The T cell receptor beta chain under discussion was sequenced for a study of T-cell reconstitution after alpha-beta-depleted transplantation in children. This clonotype was seen ten or more times. Researchers prepared the TCRbeta library using unique molecular identifiers, the study reports. TCRdb reprocessed the PCR reads via MiXCR and lists one record per CDR3 protein. Of approximately 210,000 distinct CDR3 sequences in the sample, 13% to 15% were seen once. The TCR originated in a human donor who donated a stem cell graft to a child with acute lymphoblastic leukemia. The sequences come from PBMCs from the stem cell graft donor, collected from the stem cell graft.

The CDR3 region has the DNA TGTGCCAGCAGCCAAGATGAGGGGAATCAGCCCCAGCATTTT. It specifies CASSQDEGNQPQHF. The rearrangement links TRBV3-1 to TRBJ1-5; maybe TRBD1 (5 bases). Trimming took 0 bases from V and 4 from J, leaving 7 bases between them. CDR1 is LGHDT, CDR2 YNNKEL, per germline (reference sequence). The CDR3 has 14 residues.